This T cell receptor beta chain emerged from a study of blood T cell repertoires in COVID-19. About the study: Spain, Italy and the United States supplied samples that represented acute and convalescent COVID-19. Sources were T cells, B-cell-depleted T cells, or PBMCs; the material itself was cDNA or gDNA.

Source study methods: Reference gene primer amplification gave estimated nucleated cell counts. Using immunoSEQ multiplex PCR, the repertoire was profiled, and TCRdb retains in-frame clones only, with some absent. V and J calls and clone size are copied from that table; D and trimming were computed from the DNA. The sample lists nearly 30,000 clones; roughly three quarters were seen once. There are 15 residues in the CDR3. V was clipped by 8 bases and J by 0 bases, with 14 bases between them. Germline CDR1 reads MGHRA; CDR2 reads YSYEKL. Material for sequencing was peripheral blood. The gene calls are TRBV4-1 and TRBJ1-3; D is ambiguous. The TCR comes from a woman aged 70-85 years with acute or convalescent COVID-19. This CDR3 is CASSGMGISGNTIYF. CDR3 nucleotides: TGCGCCAGCTCGGGGATGGGGATCTCTGGAAACACCATATATTTT.